The rows below give T cell receptor beta chains drawn from one sample of a study of T cell changes during pregnancy in multiple sclerosis. Profiling relied on immunoSEQ multiplex PCR, and the TCRdb table lists in-frame clones only, not all of them. The data contain approximately 60,000 clones, around 90% of them seen just once; the ten biggest clones take up roughly 0.19%. The source was CD4+ T cells from peripheral blood mononuclear cells, collected in the second trimester of pregnancy. These receptors came from a female donor with multiple sclerosis, enrolled in a pregnancy study. The CDR3 runs from the conserved cysteine through the conserved F or W. Fields, in order: clone size, D gene, J gene, V gene, CDR3 length, CDR3 protein, CDR3 DNA. D genes are given only for firm matches. The size of a clone is reported for some rows only, either as once, few or many, or as a class for expanded clones.

.,.,TRBJ2-1,TRBV5-1,14,CASSLEGDYNEQFF,TGCGCCAGCAGCTTGGAGGGGGATTACAATGAGCAGTTCTTC
.,.,TRBJ2-7,TRBV30,11,CAWGSGLPEYF,TGTGCCTGGGGGAGCGGCCTTCCGGAGTACTTC
.,TRBD1,TRBJ1-1,TRBV27,14,CASSRQGLNTEAFF,TGTGCCAGCAGCCGACAGGGACTGAACACTGAAGCTTTCTTT
.,TRBD2,TRBJ2-2,TRBV5-4,15,CASSGRGYDTGKLFF,TGTGCCAGCAGCGGGAGGGGTTACGACACCGGGAAGCTGTTTTTT
once,.,TRBJ2-1,TRBV6-5,13,CASSYPGYNEQFF,TGTGCCAGCAGTTACCCGGGATACAATGAGCAGTTCTTC
.,TRBD1,TRBJ2-1,TRBV9,14,CASSPRDSSIEQFF,TGTGCCAGCAGCCCCCGGGACAGTTCGATTGAGCAGTTCTTC
.,TRBD1,TRBJ2-3,TRBV2,14,CASSDRGRTDTQYF,TGTGCCAGCAGTGACAGGGGGCGCACAGATACGCAGTATTTT
.,.,TRBJ2-2,TRBV5-5,15,CASSLIAANTGELFF,TGTGCCAGCAGCTTGATAGCGGCTAACACCGGGGAGCTGTTTTTT
.,TRBD2,TRBJ2-5,TRBV5-4,15,CASSLGIAGGETQYF,TGTGCCAGCAGCTTAGGTATAGCGGGAGGAGAGACCCAGTACTTC
.,.,TRBJ1-1,TRBV6-1,15,CASSEYEQTNTEAFF,TGTGCCAGCAGTGAATATGAACAGACGAACACTGAAGCTTTCTTT
.,.,TRBJ1-1,TRBV18,15,CASSPRGDLNTEAFF,TGTGCCAGCTCACCAAGAGGTGATCTGAACACTGAAGCTTTCTTT
.,.,TRBJ2-5,TRBV5-1,13,CASRTGGQETQYF,TGCGCCAGCAGGACTGGCGGCCAGGAGACCCAGTACTTC
.,.,TRBJ1-1,TRBV5-1,16,CASSLVSGLWDTEAFF,TGCGCCAGCAGCTTGGTATCAGGGTTATGGGACACTGAAGCTTTCTTT
.,.,TRBJ1-1,TRBV6-1,15,CASSALTVMNTEAFF,TGTGCCAGCAGTGCCCTGACAGTGATGAACACTGAAGCTTTCTTT
.,TRBD1,TRBJ1-6,TRBV18,16,CASSHQDRGYNSPLHF,TGTGCCAGCTCACACCAGGACAGGGGGTATAATTCACCCCTCCACTTT
.,TRBD2,TRBJ2-1,TRBV28,18,CASSETSGRGSSYNEQFF,TGTGCCAGCAGTGAGACTAGCGGGAGGGGTAGCTCCTACAATGAGCAGTTCTTC
.,.,TRBJ1-1,TRBV7-2,17,CASSPGNSRTMNTEAFF,TGTGCCAGCAGCCCAGGTAATTCTAGGACAATGAACACTGAAGCTTTCTTT